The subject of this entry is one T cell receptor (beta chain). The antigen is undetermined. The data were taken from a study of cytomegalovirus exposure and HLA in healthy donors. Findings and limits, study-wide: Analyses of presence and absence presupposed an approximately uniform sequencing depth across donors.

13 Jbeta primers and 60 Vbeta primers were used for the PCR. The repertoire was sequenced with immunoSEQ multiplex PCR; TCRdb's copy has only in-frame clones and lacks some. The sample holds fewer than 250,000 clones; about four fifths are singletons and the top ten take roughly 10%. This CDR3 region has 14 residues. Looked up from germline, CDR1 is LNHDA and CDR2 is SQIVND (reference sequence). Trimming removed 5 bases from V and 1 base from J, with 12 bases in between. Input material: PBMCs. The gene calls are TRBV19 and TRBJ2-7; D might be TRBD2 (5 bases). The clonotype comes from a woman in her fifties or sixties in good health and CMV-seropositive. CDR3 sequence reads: CASSQGSLSYEQYF. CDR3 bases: TGTGCCAGTAGTCAAGGGAGTTTGTCCTACGAGCAGTACTTC.